A single sample is the source of the 5 T cell receptor beta chains below, sequenced in a study of T cells in Graves' hyperthyroidism and ophthalmopathy. From RNA transcripts, TCR beta CDR3 regions were amplified. Using the HTBI primer set, a first-round RT-PCR was run on the TCR CDR3. TCRdb redid the calling of the multiplex PCR reads with MiXCR, one entry per CDR3 protein. Found here are around 600,000 distinct CDR3 sequences, 15% to 17% of them singletons; the top ten hold under 8%. The sample consisted of blood. The receptors here all came from a woman under 40 with Graves' hyperthyroidism.

The chain recombines TRBV29-1 with TRBJ1-1; unclear D gene. CDR3 length equals 9 residues. The V gene's germline CDR1 is SQVTM and CDR2 ANQGSEA. Trimming removed 6 bases at V and 8 bases at J, with 7 bases between. The CDR3 coding sequence is TGCAGCGTAGCCCCAGAAGCTTTCTTT. Protein: CSVAPEAFF.

V usage is TRBV6-2 or TRBV6-3 and J usage is TRBJ2-1; unclear D gene. Trimming removed 0 bases at V and 10 bases at J, with 7 bases between. CDR3 length: 12 amino acids. Germline V gene lookup returns CDR1 MNHEY and CDR2 SVGEGT. CDR3 DNA: TGTGCCAGCAGTTACTCACCCGGGGAGCAGTTCTTC. Protein product: CASSYSPGEQFF.

The CDR3, as DNA: TGTGCCAGCAGTCCCAACCTGGGGGAAAAACTGTTTTTT. It is translated as CASSPNLGEKLFF. The genes are TRBV2 and TRBJ1-4; D is ambiguous. The germline gives CDR1 SNHLY, CDR2 FYNNEI. Trimming stripped 5 bases from V and 8 bases from J, with 12 bases between. The CDR3 runs 13 residues.

The chain couples TRBV19 to TRBJ1-5; D is unclear. The germline gives CDR1 LNHDA, CDR2 SQIVND (reference sequence). Trimming stripped 3 bases from V and 1 base from J, with 7 bases between. This CDR3 comprises 14 residues. DNA for the CDR3: TGTGCCAGTAGTATCCTGGAGAGCAATCAGCCCCAGCATTTT. The encoded protein is CASSILESNQPQHF. The full variable domain, in which reference TRBV19 and TRBJ1-5 provide the parts outside the CDR3, is DGGITQSPKYLFRKEGQNVTLSCEQNLNHDAMYWYRQDPGQGLRLIYYSQIVNDFQKGDIAEGYSVSREKKESFPLTVTSAQKNPTAFYLCASSILESNQPQHFGDGTRLSIL.

This clonotype came up many times. The chain uses TRBV12-5 and TRBJ2-1; 9 nucleotides line up with TRBD1. The CDR3 is 16 amino acids. The germline V gene has CDR1 LGHNT and CDR2 FRNRAP. J was trimmed by 0 bases and V by 3 bases; bases with no gene match: 3. The CDR3 loop reads CASGFGTGSSYNEQFF. DNA for the CDR3: TGTGCTAGTGGTTTCGGGACAGGGAGCTCCTACAATGAGCAGTTCTTC.